A single sample is the source of the 5 T cell receptor beta chains below, sequenced in a study of radiotherapy plus CTLA-4 blockade in lung cancer. Produced via immunoSEQ multiplex PCR; TCRdb's table is partial and in-frame only. The sample yields approximately 89,000 clones, about 83% seen once. Here the sequenced sample was peripheral blood, taken from a patient treated with radiotherapy plus ipilimumab. The receptors shown here come from a human donor with non-small cell lung cancer that progressed on radiotherapy plus ipilimumab.

This clone was picked up one time. This chain links TRBV19 with TRBJ2-3, with unresolved D. Trimming left V 6 bases short and J 2 bases short, with 18 bases between. The CDR3 spans 16 residues. Per the germline V gene, CDR1 is LNHDA and CDR2 is SQIVND (reference sequence). CDR3 DNA: TGTGCCAGTAGGGAGACTGGGGTCGGTCTCACAGATACGCAGTATTTT. It codes for CASRETGVGLTDTQYF.

The chain carries TRBV11-2 and TRBJ2-6; tentative D call: TRBD2 (6 bases). The CDR3 loop spans 17 amino acids. In germline, CDR1 is SGHAT, CDR2 FQNNGV. The V end lost 8 bases, the J end lost 4 bases, and 21 bases lay between the germline ends. The CDR3 spells CASRAAGRNLGANVLTF. The CDR3 nucleotides are TGTGCCAGCCGAGCCGCAGGGAGGAACCTAGGGGCCAACGTCCTGACTTTC. Based on the CDR3 plus reference TRBV11-2 and TRBJ2-6, the full variable domain is EAGVAQSPRYKIIEKRQSVAFWCNPISGHATLYWYQQILGQGPKLLIQFQNNGVVDDSQLPKDRFSAERLKGVDSTLKIQPAKLEDSAVYLCASRAAGRNLGANVLTFGAGSRLTVL.

The V and J genes are TRBV4-3 and TRBJ1-2; D remains unclear. CDR3 length equals 14 residues. The germline V and J ends were trimmed by 1 base and 7 bases, with 13 bases remaining between them. Per germline, CDR1 LGHNA and CDR2 YSLEER. The chain's CDR3 is CASSQGLTLGGYTF. The CDR3 bases are TGCGCCAGCAGCCAAGGTCTCACATTAGGTGGCTACACCTTC.

J is TRBJ1-5 and V is TRBV6-6, with D maybe TRBD1 (5 bases). The length of the CDR3 is 14 residues. V was shortened by 4 bases and J by 5 bases, with 12 bases between the two germline ends. The germline V gene encodes CDR1 MNHNY and CDR2 SVGAGI (reference sequence). The DNA for the CDR3 is TGTGCCAGCAGTTCGACAGACGGCTATCAGCCCCAGCATTTT. It yields the protein CASSSTDGYQPQHF.

V and J are TRBV27 and TRBJ1-5; perhaps TRBD1 as D (5 bases). Between the trimmed V and J ends, which lost 4 bases and 7 bases, there was a span of 17 bases. CDR3 length equals 15 residues. Germline V gene sequence: CDR1 MNHEY, CDR2 SMNVEV (reference sequence). The CDR3 here is CASSSGGTLGQPQHF. Written as DNA, the CDR3 is TGTGCCAGCAGTTCCGGAGGGACCTTAGGGCAGCCCCAGCATTTT.